This TCR beta chain was profiled in a study of CD8+ T cells in alopecia areata (dated by TCRdb to 2016 to 2019). Notes on the research overall: To study T cell clonal expansion in alopecia areata, the researchers applied high-throughput TCRbeta sequencing to both the C3H/HeJ mouse model and human patients. Human TCRbeta sequencing covered scalp tissue and sorted CD4+ and CD8+ peripheral blood T cells from patchy and totalis/universalis alopecia areata patients and healthy controls. Scalp clonality was compared among normal scalp (n=4), patchy alopecia areata scalp (n=8), and alopecia totalis/universalis scalp (n=8). RNA was obtained with the PAXgene miRNA kit for fixed scalp, the miRNeasy kit for PBMCs, and the RNeasy kit for mouse skin. immunoSEQ multiplex PCR using 35 Vbeta forward primers and 13 Jbeta reverse primers was used to amplify TCRbeta CDR3 regions.

Lesional scalp punch biopsies and peripheral blood were collected from alopecia areata patients. After PBMCs were isolated by density centrifugation and stained for CD3, CD4 and CD8, a FACSAria was used to sort CD4+ and CD8+ T cells. The untreated alopecia areata patients were recruited through a multicenter biomarker study. In 4 to 6 patients from the biomarker study, blood CD8+ T cells were sorted further into NKG2D-low and NKG2D-high fractions. Receptor amplification or capture employed the immunoSEQ multiplex PCR assay. For TCR sequencing, RNA was extracted from every sample and reverse transcribed into cDNA to serve as template. First-strand cDNA was synthesized with SuperScript III using a 2:1 mix of oligo-dT and random hexamers. A synthetic immune receptor repertoire was used to gauge amplification bias, and whatever bias remained was removed computationally. Under the source paper's analysis protocol: After raw reads were preprocessed to remove errors, the CDR3 was defined following IMGT conventions as running from the conserved cysteine to phenylalanine. To get clonality, Shannon entropy was normalized by log2 of the number of productive unique TCRs and the result was subtracted from 1. Whether scalp clones were CD4 or CD8 was inferred by matching scalp TCRbeta sequences against CD4 and CD8 repertoires sorted from blood. Imported from immuneACCESS, the table was reduced by TCRdb to in-frame sequences with V and J called. These copies leave out some clones; in studies compared against another copy, an unresolved V gene accounts for under half, and the cause of the remainder is not known. V and J calls and clone size are copied from that table; D and trimming were computed from the DNA. The sample data list about 30,000 clones, and around 62% of these were observed just once. Roughly 18% of the sample belongs to the ten largest clones.

Comments on this clone: This receptor's antigen is unknown. Base quality data are lacking; no much larger clone is found one base away.

What the work shows at the level of the full study, not this receptor alone: Unlike mouse skin, where gammadelta T cells dominate, normal human skin contains resident alphabeta T cells that get sequenced too, which complicates analysis of the scalp TCR repertoire. Shared TCR sequences between patients were less evident than in mice, which may be partly attributable to HLA diversity in the patient population. Compared with normal scalp, lesional scalp had higher clonality and more expanded CD8+ clones, particularly in alopecia totalis/universalis, a pattern that suggests antigenic drive.

V loses 0 bases of germline sequence and J loses 3 bases, and the interval between the two ends is 12 bases. The CDR3 spans 15 residues, from the cysteine through the phenylalanine. The sequence is cut down to CDR3 DNA, 45 bases in frame from base 1. CDR1 and CDR2 are read off the germline V gene as MGHRA and YSYEKL. The sample was NKG2D-high CD8+ T cells sorted from blood. The sample's cell subset or site label, in plain terms: sorted CD8+ NKG2D-high blood T cells. The chain is assembled from TRBV4-1 and TRBJ2-7, with the D gene uncertain. This clonotype originated in a human donor with alopecia areata. The CDR3 loop reads CASSQDQYSSYEQYF. The nucleotides are TGCGCCAGCAGCCAAGATCAATATAGTAGCTACGAGCAGTACTTC.